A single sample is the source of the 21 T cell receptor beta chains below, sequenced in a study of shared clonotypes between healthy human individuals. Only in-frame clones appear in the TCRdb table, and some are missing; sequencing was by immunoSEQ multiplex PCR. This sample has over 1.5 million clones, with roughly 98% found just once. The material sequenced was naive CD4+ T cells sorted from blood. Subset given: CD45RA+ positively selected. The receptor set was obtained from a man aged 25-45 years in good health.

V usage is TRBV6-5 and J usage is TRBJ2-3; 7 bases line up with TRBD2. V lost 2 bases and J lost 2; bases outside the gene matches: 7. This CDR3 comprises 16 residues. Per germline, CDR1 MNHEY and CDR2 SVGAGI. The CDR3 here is CASSYGLAVTTDTQYF. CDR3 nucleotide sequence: TGTGCCAGCAGTTACGGCCTAGCGGTAACCACAGATACGCAGTATTTT.

CDR3 sequence: CASRASGGVETQYF. DNA of the CDR3: TGTGCCAGCAGAGCCTCAGGGGGGGTGGAGACCCAGTACTTC. V and J are TRBV6-6 and TRBJ2-5; D is tentatively TRBD1 or TRBD2 (7 bases each). V was pared by 6 bases and J by 5 bases, with 16 bases between. Germline CDR1 is MNHNY and CDR2 is SVGAGI (reference sequence). The CDR3 length is 14 residues.

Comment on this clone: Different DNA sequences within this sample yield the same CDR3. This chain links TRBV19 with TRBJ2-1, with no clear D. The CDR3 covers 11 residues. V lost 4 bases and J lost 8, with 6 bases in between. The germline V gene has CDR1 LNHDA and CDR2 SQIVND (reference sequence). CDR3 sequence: CASSNEHEQFF. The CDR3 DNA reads TGTGCCAGTAGTAATGAGCATGAGCAGTTCTTC.

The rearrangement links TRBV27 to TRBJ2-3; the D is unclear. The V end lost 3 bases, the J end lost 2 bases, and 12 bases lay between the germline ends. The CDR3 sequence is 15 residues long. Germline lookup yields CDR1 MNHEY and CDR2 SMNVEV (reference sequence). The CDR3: CASSLSSLHTDTQYF. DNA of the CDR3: TGTGCCAGCAGTTTGTCTAGTTTGCACACAGATACGCAGTATTTT.

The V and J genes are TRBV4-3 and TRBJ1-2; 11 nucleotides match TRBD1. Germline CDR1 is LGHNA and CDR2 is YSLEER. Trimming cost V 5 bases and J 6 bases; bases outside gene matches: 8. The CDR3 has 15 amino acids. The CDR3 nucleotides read TGCGCCAGCAGCTATTGGACAGGGGGCGGGGATGGCTACACCTTC. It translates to CASSYWTGGGDGYTF.

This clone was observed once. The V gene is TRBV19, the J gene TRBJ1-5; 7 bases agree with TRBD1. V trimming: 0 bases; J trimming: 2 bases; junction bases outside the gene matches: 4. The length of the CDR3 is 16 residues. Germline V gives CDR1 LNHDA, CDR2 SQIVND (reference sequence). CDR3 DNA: TGTGCCAGTAGTATAGAGCACAGGGGTGGCAATCAGCCCCAGCATTTT. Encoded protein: CASSIEHRGGNQPQHF.

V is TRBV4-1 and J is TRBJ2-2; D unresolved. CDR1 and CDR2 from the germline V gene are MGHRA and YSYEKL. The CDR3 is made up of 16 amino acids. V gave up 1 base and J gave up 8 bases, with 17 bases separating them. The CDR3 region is CASSQVPGPASGELFF. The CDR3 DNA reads TGCGCCAGCAGCCAAGTGCCGGGTCCCGCTTCTGGGGAGCTGTTTTTT.

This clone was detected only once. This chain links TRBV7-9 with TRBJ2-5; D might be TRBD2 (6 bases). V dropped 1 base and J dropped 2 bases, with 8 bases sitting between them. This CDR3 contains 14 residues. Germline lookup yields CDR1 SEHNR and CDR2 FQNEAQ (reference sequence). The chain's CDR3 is CASSLGGAQETQYF. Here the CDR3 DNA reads TGTGCCAGCAGCTTAGGCGGGGCTCAAGAGACCCAGTACTTC.

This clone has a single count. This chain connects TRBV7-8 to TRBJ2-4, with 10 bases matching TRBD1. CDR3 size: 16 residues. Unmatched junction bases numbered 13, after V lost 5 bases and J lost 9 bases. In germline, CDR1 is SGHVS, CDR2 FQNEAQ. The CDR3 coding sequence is TGTGCCAGCAGCATACCGGCGGGACAGGGGTTGGGCATTCAGTACTTC. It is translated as CASSIPAGQGLGIQYF.

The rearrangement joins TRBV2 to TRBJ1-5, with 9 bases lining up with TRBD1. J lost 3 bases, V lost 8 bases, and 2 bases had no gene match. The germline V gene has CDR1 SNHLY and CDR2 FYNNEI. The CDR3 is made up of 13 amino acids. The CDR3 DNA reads TGTGCCAGCGTACAGGGGGCCAATCAGCCCCAGCATTTT. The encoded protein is CASVQGANQPQHF.

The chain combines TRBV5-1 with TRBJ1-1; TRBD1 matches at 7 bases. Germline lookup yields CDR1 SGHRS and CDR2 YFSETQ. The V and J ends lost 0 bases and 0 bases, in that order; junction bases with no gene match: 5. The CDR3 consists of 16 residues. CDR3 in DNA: TGCGCCAGCAGCTTGGTAGGGACAGACATGAACACTGAAGCTTTCTTT. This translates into CASSLVGTDMNTEAFF.

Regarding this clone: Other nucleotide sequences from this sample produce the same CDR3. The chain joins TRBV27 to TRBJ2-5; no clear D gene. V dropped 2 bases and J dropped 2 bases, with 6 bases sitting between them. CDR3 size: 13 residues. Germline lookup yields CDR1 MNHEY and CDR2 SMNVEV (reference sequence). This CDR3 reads CASSLLGQETQYF. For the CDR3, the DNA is TGTGCCAGCAGTTTACTGGGGCAAGAGACCCAGTACTTC.

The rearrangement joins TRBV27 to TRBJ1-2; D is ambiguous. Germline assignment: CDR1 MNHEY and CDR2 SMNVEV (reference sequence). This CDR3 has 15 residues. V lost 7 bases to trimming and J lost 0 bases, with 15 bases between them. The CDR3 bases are TGTGCCAGCAAGCGGTCGTACTTGTCTAACTATGGCTACACCTTC. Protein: CASKRSYLSNYGYTF.

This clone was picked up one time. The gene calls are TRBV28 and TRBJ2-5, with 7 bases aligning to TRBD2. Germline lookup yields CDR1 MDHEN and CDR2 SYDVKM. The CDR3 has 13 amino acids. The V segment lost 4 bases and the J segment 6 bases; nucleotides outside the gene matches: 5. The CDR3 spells CASSSQGGQTQYF. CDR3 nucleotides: TGTGCCAGCAGTTCTCAGGGAGGGCAGACCCAGTACTTC.

The CDR3 DNA sequence: TGTGCCAGCAGCTTCGGCCCGGGCGGCACAGATACGCAGTATTTT. It encodes CASSFGPGGTDTQYF. V usage is TRBV5-4 and J usage is TRBJ2-3, with D uncertain. The CDR3 length is 15 residues. Trimming removed 2 bases at V and 1 base at J, with 11 bases between. The germline V gene encodes CDR1 SGHNT and CDR2 YYREEE (reference sequence).

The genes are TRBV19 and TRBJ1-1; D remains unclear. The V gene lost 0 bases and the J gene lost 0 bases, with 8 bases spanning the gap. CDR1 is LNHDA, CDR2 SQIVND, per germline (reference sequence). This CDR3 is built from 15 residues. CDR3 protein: CASSIDSFMNTEAFF. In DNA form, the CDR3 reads TGTGCCAGTAGTATAGATAGTTTCATGAACACTGAAGCTTTCTTT.

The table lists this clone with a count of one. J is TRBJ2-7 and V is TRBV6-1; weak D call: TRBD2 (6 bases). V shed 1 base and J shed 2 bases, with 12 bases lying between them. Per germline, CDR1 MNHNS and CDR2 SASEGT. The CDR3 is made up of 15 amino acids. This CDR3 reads CASSEVVSGAYEQYF. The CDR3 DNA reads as TGTGCCAGCAGTGAAGTTGTTAGCGGTGCCTACGAGCAGTACTTC.

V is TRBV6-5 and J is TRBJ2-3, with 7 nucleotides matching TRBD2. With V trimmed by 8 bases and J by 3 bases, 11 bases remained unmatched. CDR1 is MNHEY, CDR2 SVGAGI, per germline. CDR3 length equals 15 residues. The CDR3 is CASAATAGWTDTQYF. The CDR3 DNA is TGTGCCAGCGCAGCAACAGCGGGATGGACAGATACGCAGTATTTT.

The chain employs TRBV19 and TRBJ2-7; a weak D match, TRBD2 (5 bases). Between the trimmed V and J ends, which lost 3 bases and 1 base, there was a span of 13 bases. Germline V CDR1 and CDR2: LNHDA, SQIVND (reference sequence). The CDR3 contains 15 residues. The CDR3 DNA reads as TGTGCCAGTAGTATTAACGTCGGGGAGTCCTACGAGCAGTACTTC. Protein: CASSINVGESYEQYF.

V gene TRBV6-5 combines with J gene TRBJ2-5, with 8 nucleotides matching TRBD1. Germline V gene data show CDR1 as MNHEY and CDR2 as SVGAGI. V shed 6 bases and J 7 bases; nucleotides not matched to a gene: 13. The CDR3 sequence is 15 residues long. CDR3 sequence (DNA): TGTGCCAGCAGCACTGGACAGGGAGAAACTGGGACCCAGTACTTC. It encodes CASSTGQGETGTQYF.

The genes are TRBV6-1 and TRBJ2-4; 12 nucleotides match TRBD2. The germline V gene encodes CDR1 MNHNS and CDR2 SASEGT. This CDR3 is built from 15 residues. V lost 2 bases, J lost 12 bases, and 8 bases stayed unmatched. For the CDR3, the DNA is TGTGCCAGCAGTGAACAGCCGACTAGCGGGAGTACTCAGTACTTC. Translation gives CASSEQPTSGSTQYF.